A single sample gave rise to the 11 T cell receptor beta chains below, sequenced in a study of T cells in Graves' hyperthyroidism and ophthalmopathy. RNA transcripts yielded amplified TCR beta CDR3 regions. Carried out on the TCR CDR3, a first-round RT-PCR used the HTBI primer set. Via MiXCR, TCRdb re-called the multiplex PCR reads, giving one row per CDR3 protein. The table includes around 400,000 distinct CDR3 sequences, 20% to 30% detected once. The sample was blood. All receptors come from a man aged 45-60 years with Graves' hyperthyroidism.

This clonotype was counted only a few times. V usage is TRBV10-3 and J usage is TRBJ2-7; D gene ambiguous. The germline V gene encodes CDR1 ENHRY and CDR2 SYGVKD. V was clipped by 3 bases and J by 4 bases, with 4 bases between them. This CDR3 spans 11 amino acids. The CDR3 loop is CAISEGYEQYF. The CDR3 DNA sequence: TGTGCCATCAGTGAAGGTTACGAGCAGTACTTC.

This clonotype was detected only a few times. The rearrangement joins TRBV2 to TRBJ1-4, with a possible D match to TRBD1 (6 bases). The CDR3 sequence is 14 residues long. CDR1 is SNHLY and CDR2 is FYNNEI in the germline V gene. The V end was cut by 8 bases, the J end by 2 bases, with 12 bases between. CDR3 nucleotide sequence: TGTGCCAGCGCCCAGGGGCTCACTAATGAAAAACTGTTTTTT. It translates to CASAQGLTNEKLFF.

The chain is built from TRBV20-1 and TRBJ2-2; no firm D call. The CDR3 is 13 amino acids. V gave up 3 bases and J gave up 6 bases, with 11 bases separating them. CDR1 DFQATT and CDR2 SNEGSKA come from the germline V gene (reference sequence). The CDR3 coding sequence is TGCAGTGCTAGCCCCTGGGTGGCCGGGGAGCTGTTTTTT. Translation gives CSASPWVAGELFF.

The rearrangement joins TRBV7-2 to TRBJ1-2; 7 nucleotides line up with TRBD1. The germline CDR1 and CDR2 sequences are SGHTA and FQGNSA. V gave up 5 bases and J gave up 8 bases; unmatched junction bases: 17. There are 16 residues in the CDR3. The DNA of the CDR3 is TGTGCCAGCAGCCCCTACGCTGGGACAGCATCGATCGGCTACACCTTC. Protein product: CASSPYAGTASIGYTF.

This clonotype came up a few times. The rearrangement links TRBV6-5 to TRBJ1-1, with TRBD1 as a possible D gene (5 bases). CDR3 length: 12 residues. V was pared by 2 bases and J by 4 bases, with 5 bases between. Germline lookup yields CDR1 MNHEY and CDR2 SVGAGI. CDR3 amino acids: CASSYGGTEAFF. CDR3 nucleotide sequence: TGTGCCAGCAGTTACGGGGGCACTGAAGCTTTCTTT.

The CDR3 region has the DNA TGCAGTGCTAGAGATAATCCCTATCAGCCCCAGCATTTT. Amino acid sequence: CSARDNPYQPQHF. This chain links TRBV20-1 with TRBJ1-5, with D unresolved. The CDR3 is 13 amino acids. Germline V gene data show CDR1 as DFQATT and CDR2 as SNEGSKA (reference sequence). With 0 bases removed from V and 5 bases from J, the gap between germline ends came to 8 bases.

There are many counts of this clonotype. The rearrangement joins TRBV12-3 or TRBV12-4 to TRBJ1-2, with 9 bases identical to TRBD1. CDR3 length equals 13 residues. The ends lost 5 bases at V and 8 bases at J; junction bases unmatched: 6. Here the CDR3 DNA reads TGTGCCAGCAGTCGCCCGGGGACAGGGGGCTACACCTTC. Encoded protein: CASSRPGTGGYTF.

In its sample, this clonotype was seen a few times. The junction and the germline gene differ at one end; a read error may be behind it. CDR3 residues: CASSSYLTSGGSYKQYF. CDR3 in DNA: TGTGCCAGCAGCTCCTATCTCACTAGCGGAGGTTCCTACAAGCAGTACTTC. This chain joins TRBV7-9 and TRBJ2-7, with 8 bases that match TRBD2. The germline V gene encodes CDR1 SEHNR and CDR2 FQNEAQ (reference sequence). This CDR3 region has 17 residues.

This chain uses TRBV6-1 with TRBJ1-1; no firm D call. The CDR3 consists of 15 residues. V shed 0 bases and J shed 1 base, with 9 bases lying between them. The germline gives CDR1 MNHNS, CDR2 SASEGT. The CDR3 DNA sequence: TGTGCCAGCAGTGAAGCCCCAGTAACGAACACTGAAGCTTTCTTT. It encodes CASSEAPVTNTEAFF.

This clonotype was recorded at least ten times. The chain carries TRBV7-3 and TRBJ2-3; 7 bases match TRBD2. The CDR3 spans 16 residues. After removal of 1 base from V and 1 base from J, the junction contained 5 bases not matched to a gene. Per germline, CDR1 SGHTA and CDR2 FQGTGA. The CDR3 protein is CASSLRGGIGTDTQYF. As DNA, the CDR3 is TGTGCCAGCAGCTTAAGGGGGGGAATTGGCACAGATACGCAGTATTTT.

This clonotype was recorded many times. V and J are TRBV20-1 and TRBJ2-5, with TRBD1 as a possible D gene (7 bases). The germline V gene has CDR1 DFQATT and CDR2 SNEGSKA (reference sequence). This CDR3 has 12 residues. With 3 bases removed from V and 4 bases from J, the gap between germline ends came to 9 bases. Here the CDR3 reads CSASQGGETQYF. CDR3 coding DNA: TGCAGTGCTAGTCAGGGGGGAGAGACCCAGTACTTC.